This T cell receptor (beta chain) is from a study of blood T cell repertoires in COVID-19. In the study overall: Both acute and convalescent COVID-19 samples were obtained from the United States, Italy and Spain.

Source study methods: Amplification of reference gene primers provided the estimated nucleated cell counts. TCRdb's table, derived via immunoSEQ multiplex PCR, lists solely in-frame clones and lacks some. The DNA was the basis for D and trimming; V, J and clone size are from that table. Seen here are 200,000 to 250,000 clones, 88% observed once, and the top ten hold 2.5% to 3.5%. The V and J ends lost 0 bases and 7 bases, in that order; junction bases with no gene match: 7. This CDR3 region has 16 residues. CDR1 LGHDT and CDR2 YNNKEL come from the germline V gene (reference sequence). The sequence was obtained from a woman aged 55-69 years with acute or convalescent COVID-19. The gene calls are TRBV3-1 (or the pseudogene TRBV3-2) and TRBJ2-1; 9 bases are shared with TRBD2. Sequencing was carried out using peripheral blood. The CDR3 is CASSQEFSGSRNEQFF. In nucleotides, the CDR3 is TGTGCCAGCAGCCAAGAATTTAGCGGGAGTAGGAATGAGCAGTTCTTC.